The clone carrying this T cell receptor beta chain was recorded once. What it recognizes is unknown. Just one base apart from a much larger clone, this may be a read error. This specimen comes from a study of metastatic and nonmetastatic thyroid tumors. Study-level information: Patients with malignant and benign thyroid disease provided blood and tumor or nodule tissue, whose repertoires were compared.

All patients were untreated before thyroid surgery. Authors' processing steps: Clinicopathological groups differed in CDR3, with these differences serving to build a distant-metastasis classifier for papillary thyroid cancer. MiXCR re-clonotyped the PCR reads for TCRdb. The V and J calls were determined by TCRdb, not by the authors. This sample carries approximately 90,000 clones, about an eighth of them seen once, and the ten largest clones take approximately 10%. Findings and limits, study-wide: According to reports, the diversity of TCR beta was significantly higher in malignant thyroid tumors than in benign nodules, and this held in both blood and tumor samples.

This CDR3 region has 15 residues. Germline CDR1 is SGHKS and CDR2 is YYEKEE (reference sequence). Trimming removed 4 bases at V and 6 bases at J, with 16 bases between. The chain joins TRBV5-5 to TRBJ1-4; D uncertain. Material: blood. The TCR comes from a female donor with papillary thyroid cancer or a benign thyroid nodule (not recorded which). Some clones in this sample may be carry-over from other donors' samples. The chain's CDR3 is CASSPPATGDEKLFF. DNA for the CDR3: TGTGCCAGCAGCCCCCCCGCGACCGGGGATGAAAAACTGTTTTTT.